This T cell receptor (beta chain) was obtained from a study of blood T cells in healthy people across ages. At the level of the study: About one barcoded beta molecule per two T cells came from capture by template switching.

The ends lost 7 bases at V and 6 bases at J; junction bases unmatched: 13. The CDR3 is 14 amino acids. The germline gives CDR1 SQVTM, CDR2 ANQGSEA. Together with a sample-barcoded 5' primer, a J-beta primer mix was included in a second PCR lasting about 7 to 11 cycles. In TCRdb, the 5' RACE reads were re-called with MiXCR into one record per CDR3 protein. The sample carries about 830,000 distinct CDR3 sequences, 58% recorded once. This clonotype was detected a few times. Its antigen remains unidentified. Study results and caveats: Estimates of total diversity, which came from one million sequenced T cells, were considered to be underestimates.

The receptor's source is a man aged 25-40 years in good health. The V and J genes are TRBV29-1 and TRBJ2-3, with 7 bases identical to TRBD2. Source material: blood. The DNA of the CDR3 is TGCAGCGCCCGACTAGCTTGGAGTACCGATACGCAGTATTTT. It encodes CSARLAWSTDTQYF.